The 31 T cell receptor beta chains in this list originate from one sample, sequenced in a study of cytomegalovirus exposure and HLA in healthy donors. Primers: 60 Vbeta forward and 13 Jbeta reverse. This table comes from immunoSEQ multiplex PCR, and its TCRdb copy is limited to in-frame clones, with some not included. The sample yields roughly 120,000 clones, around 80% seen once. The sample comprised PBMCs. These receptor sequences come from a man aged 18 to 29 in good health and CMV-seronegative.

This clone was recorded once. This chain joins TRBV7-9 and TRBJ2-7; the match to TRBD1 covers 9 bases. Germline CDR1 reads SEHNR; CDR2 reads FQNEAQ (reference sequence). The J segment lost 6 bases and the V segment lost 5 bases, leaving 11 bases of the junction unmatched. The CDR3 sequence is 15 residues long. CDR3 coding DNA: TGTGCCAGCAGCCGAGCCGGGACAGGGTCTGTCGAGCAGTACTTC. Translated, it gives CASSRAGTGSVEQYF.

This chain joins TRBV29-1 and TRBJ1-2; D call uncertain. The germline V gene encodes CDR1 SQVTM and CDR2 ANQGSEA. The V end was cut by 4 bases, the J end by 8 bases, with 14 bases between. This CDR3 is built from 12 residues. The CDR3 reads CSVAGDGAGYTF. The CDR3 DNA follows: TGCAGCGTTGCCGGTGACGGAGCCGGCTACACCTTC.

The chain joins TRBV29-1 to TRBJ2-2, with TRBD2 matching over 11 bases. With V trimmed by 5 bases and J by 6 bases, 8 bases remained unmatched. The CDR3 runs to 15 residues. The germline gives CDR1 SQVTM, CDR2 ANQGSEA. CDR3 DNA: TGCAGCGTTAAACTAGCGGGAGATTTGGCCGGGGAGCTGTTTTTT. Its protein product is CSVKLAGDLAGELFF.

This clone was seen only a few times. The rearrangement uses TRBV6-5 and TRBJ1-1, with 7 bases aligning to TRBD1. This CDR3 comprises 13 residues. Germline-derived CDR1 and CDR2 are MNHEY and SVGAGI. The J segment lost 1 base and the V segment lost 9 bases, leaving 5 bases of the junction unmatched. The CDR3 region has the DNA TGTGCCAGTAAACAGGGGTCGAACACTGAAGCTTTCTTT. Residues: CASKQGSNTEAFF.

The chain links TRBV29-1 to TRBJ2-5, with 13 bases identical to TRBD2. J lost 0 bases, V lost 1 base, and 2 bases had no gene match. The germline CDR1 and CDR2 sequences are SQVTM and ANQGSEA. The CDR3 loop spans 16 amino acids. CDR3 nucleotide sequence: TGCAGCGTTGAAGGCGGGACTAGCGGGGACCAAGAGACCCAGTACTTC. Translating it yields CSVEGGTSGDQETQYF.

The rearrangement joins TRBV10-2 to TRBJ2-4; D is uncertain. The length of the CDR3 is 13 residues. V lost 3 bases and J lost 6, with 9 bases in between. CDR1 is WSHSY, CDR2 SAAADI, per germline. This CDR3 reads CASSDLAGNIQYF. The CDR3 coding sequence is TGCGCCAGCAGTGATCTGGCAGGAAACATTCAGTACTTC.

V is TRBV5-6 and J is TRBJ1-2; D is unresolved. CDR1 is SGHDT and CDR2 is YYEEEE in the germline V gene. V was trimmed by 6 bases and J by 1 base, leaving 13 bases between them. The CDR3 totals 14 residues. The CDR3 protein is CASNTIQINYGYTF. The CDR3 DNA follows: TGTGCCAGCAACACCATTCAGATTAACTATGGCTACACCTTC.

The chain has TRBV6-6 and TRBJ2-5; D is unclear. Germline values: CDR1 MNHNY, CDR2 SVGAGI (reference sequence). The CDR3 has 14 amino acids. V gave up 0 bases and J gave up 1 base, with 6 bases separating them. This chain's CDR3 is CASSYSQLQETQYF. In DNA form, the CDR3 reads TGTGCCAGCAGTTACTCACAGCTCCAAGAGACCCAGTACTTC.

This clone was seen a few times. The chain uses TRBV5-1 and TRBJ1-4, with D possibly TRBD1 on 6 matching bases. Per germline, CDR1 SGHRS and CDR2 YFSETQ. Trimming left V 2 bases short and J 0 bases short, with 8 bases between. The CDR3 runs 15 residues. CDR3 sequence reads: CASSFRTATNEKLFF. The CDR3 coding sequence is TGCGCCAGCAGCTTCCGGACAGCAACTAATGAAAAACTGTTTTTT.

This clone was seen only once. This chain uses TRBV27 with TRBJ2-1, with 11 bases lining up with TRBD2. CDR3 size: 16 residues. Looked up from germline, CDR1 is MNHEY and CDR2 is SMNVEV (reference sequence). Trimming took 6 bases from V and 3 from J; bases not matched to a gene: 7. CDR3 nucleotides: TGTGCCAGCAGAGAGATAGCGGGAGGGTTCTACAATGAGCAGTTCTTC. Protein product: CASREIAGGFYNEQFF.

The chain recombines TRBV5-1 with TRBJ1-3; D unclear. Per the germline V gene, CDR1 is SGHRS and CDR2 is YFSETQ. CDR3 length: 15 residues. V lost 0 bases and J lost 1, with 8 bases in between. CDR3 residues: CASSLDGRSGNTIYF. The CDR3 nucleotides read TGCGCCAGCAGCTTGGACGGCAGGTCTGGAAACACCATATATTTT.

The chain employs TRBV7-9 and TRBJ1-2; D not resolved. The germline CDR1 and CDR2 sequences are SEHNR and FQNEAQ (reference sequence). The CDR3 sequence is 14 residues long. The V end was cut by 1 base, the J end by 3 bases, with 9 bases between. This CDR3 reads CASSLVQVDYGYTF. For the CDR3, the DNA is TGTGCCAGCAGCTTAGTCCAGGTCGACTATGGCTACACCTTC.

CDR3 DNA: TGTGCCAGCAGCCCTACCGGGACTAGCGGGAGGTTCTTATACGAGCAGTACTTC. Amino acid sequence: CASSPTGTSGRFLYEQYF. The chain joins TRBV11-2 to TRBJ2-7; 15 bases match TRBD2. The ends lost 5 bases at V and 4 bases at J; junction bases unmatched: 12. The CDR3 has 18 residues. CDR1 is SGHAT and CDR2 is FQNNGV in the germline V gene.

The V gene is TRBV5-1, the J gene TRBJ2-4; 7 nucleotides align to TRBD2. Germline loops: CDR1 SGHRS, CDR2 YFSETQ. V lost 1 base, J lost 6 bases, and 7 bases stayed unmatched. The CDR3 length is 15 residues. CDR3 sequence: CASSLRGGGGNIQYF. The DNA for the CDR3 is TGCGCCAGCAGCTTGAGGGGCGGGGGAGGAAACATTCAGTACTTC.

J is TRBJ2-1 and V is TRBV5-1; 12 nucleotides line up with TRBD1. CDR3 length: 20 residues. With 7 bases clipped from V and 4 bases from J, the junction kept 21 bases outside the gene matches. Germline assignment: CDR1 SGHRS and CDR2 YFSETQ. This chain's CDR3 is CASVEEGQGARRAPYNEQFF. CDR3 bases: TGCGCCAGCGTCGAAGAGGGACAGGGGGCGCGAAGGGCCCCTTACAATGAGCAGTTCTTC.

V gene TRBV19 combines with J gene TRBJ2-1, with D hard to call. This CDR3 is 16 amino acids long. V lost 5 bases, J lost 0 bases, and 14 bases lay in between. From germline, CDR1 is LNHDA and CDR2 SQIVND (reference sequence). The chain's CDR3 is CASSPRVASSYNEQFF. The CDR3 coding sequence is TGTGCCAGTAGTCCACGAGTCGCATCCTCCTACAATGAGCAGTTCTTC.

CDR3: CASSSGAEAFF. The CDR3 nucleotides read TGTGCCAGCAGTTCAGGCGCTGAAGCTTTCTTT. V and J are TRBV13 and TRBJ1-1; D gene uncertain. Germline assignment: CDR1 PRHDT and CDR2 FYEKMQ (reference sequence). V was shortened by 6 bases and J by 6 bases, with 8 bases between the two germline ends. The CDR3 has 11 residues.

The rearrangement uses TRBV5-1 and TRBJ2-1; D remains ambiguous. The CDR3 consists of 14 residues. Germline CDR1 is SGHRS and CDR2 is YFSETQ. V was clipped by 0 bases and J by 1 base, with 5 bases between them. CDR3 region: CASSLESSYNEQFF. CDR3 nucleotides: TGCGCCAGCAGCTTGGAGAGTTCCTACAATGAGCAGTTCTTC.

The chain is built from TRBV28 and TRBJ2-7; 7 bases map to TRBD2. The CDR3 runs 19 residues. CDR1 is MDHEN and CDR2 is SYDVKM in the germline V gene. V shed 2 bases and J 2 bases; nucleotides not matched to a gene: 18. The CDR3 loop is CASSLAFAGDISGAYEQYF. The DNA for the CDR3 is TGTGCCAGCAGTTTAGCGTTTGCGGGAGACATATCCGGGGCCTACGAGCAGTACTTC.

V usage is TRBV29-1 and J usage is TRBJ2-7; TRBD2 aligns across 8 bases. J was trimmed by 2 bases and V by 1 base; bases with no gene match: 4. The CDR3 is 14 amino acids. Germline loops: CDR1 SQVTM, CDR2 ANQGSEA. The CDR3 coding sequence is TGCAGCGTTGAAGGGGGACTAGGGACCTACGAGCAGTACTTC. Amino acid sequence: CSVEGGLGTYEQYF.

The rearrangement uses TRBV5-6 and TRBJ2-7; 10 bases match TRBD2. Germline values: CDR1 SGHDT, CDR2 YYEEEE. The trim removed 0 bases at V and 9 bases at J, leaving 9 bases unmatched. The CDR3 is 15 amino acids. CDR3 region: CASSLGYLAGVRQYV. DNA for the CDR3: TGTGCCAGCAGCTTGGGTTATCTAGCGGGAGTTCGGCAGTACGTC.

The rearrangement links TRBV28 to TRBJ1-2; 8 nucleotides match TRBD1. After removal of 2 bases from V and 4 bases from J, the junction contained 6 bases not matched to a gene. Looked up from germline, CDR1 is MDHEN and CDR2 is SYDVKM. The CDR3 is made up of 15 amino acids. The CDR3 bases are TGTGCCAGCAGTTTACAGGGGGCAGATTCCTATGGCTACACCTTC. This gives the protein CASSLQGADSYGYTF.

The V and J genes are TRBV4-3 and TRBJ1-6; possibly TRBD1 for D (5 bases). Trimming took 4 bases from V and 10 from J, leaving 8 bases between them. Germline CDR1 and CDR2: LGHNA and YSLEER. The CDR3 totals 12 residues. The CDR3 nucleotides are TGCGCCAGCAGCCGGGGGGGGTCACCCCTCCACTTT. It yields the protein CASSRGGSPLHF.

The V gene is TRBV4-1, the J gene TRBJ1-5, with 7 positions matching TRBD1. V gave up 4 bases and J gave up 9 bases; unmatched junction bases: 12. CDR1 and CDR2 from the germline V gene are MGHRA and YSYEKL. The length of the CDR3 is 15 residues. The CDR3 sequence is CASSRPGQSLGPQHF. CDR3 bases: TGCGCCAGCAGCCGACCGGGACAGTCCCTCGGGCCCCAGCATTTT.

The chain employs TRBV19 and TRBJ1-4, with TRBD1 identical over 7 bases. J lost 4 bases, V lost 4 bases, and 9 bases had no gene match. CDR3 size: 16 residues. Germline CDR1 LNHDA, CDR2 SQIVND (reference sequence). CDR3 DNA sequence: TGTGCCAGTAGTAGCTACCGGGACAGCGGTAATGAAAAACTGTTTTTT. Protein sequence: CASSSYRDSGNEKLFF.

The CDR3 DNA reads TGTGCCAGCAGCTGGACTAGCGGGAGTACCGGCACAGATACGCAGTATTTT. This gives the protein CASSWTSGSTGTDTQYF. The V call is TRBV7-2, the J call TRBJ2-3, with 13 bases fitting TRBD2. This CDR3 is 17 amino acids long. Losses at the gene ends were 4 bases for V and 1 base for J; bases not matched to a gene: 5. Per germline, CDR1 SGHTA and CDR2 FQGNSA.

This sequence joins TRBV6-5 and TRBJ1-1; no clear D. Germline V gene lookup returns CDR1 MNHEY and CDR2 SVGAGI. V lost 0 bases to trimming and J lost 5 bases, with 7 bases between them. The CDR3 runs to 13 residues. This chain's CDR3 is CASSYSRKTEAFF. The CDR3 nucleotides read TGTGCCAGCAGTTACTCGAGAAAAACTGAAGCTTTCTTT.

The J gene is TRBJ2-2, the V gene TRBV10-1; weak D call: TRBD2 (5 bases). Per germline, CDR1 WNHNN and CDR2 SYGVQD (reference sequence). V shed 4 bases and J shed 7 bases, with 10 bases lying between them. CDR3 size: 13 residues. Written as DNA, the CDR3 is TGCGCCAGCAGTGGGACTTATAGCGGGGAGCTGTTTTTT. It codes for CASSGTYSGELFF.

V and J are TRBV19 and TRBJ1-5; TRBD1 aligns across 7 bases. V was pared by 9 bases and J by 0 bases, with 14 bases of the junction left unmatched. There are 17 residues in the CDR3. Germline CDR1 and CDR2: LNHDA and SQIVND (reference sequence). This chain's CDR3 is CASRQGNGGNSNQPQHF. In DNA, the CDR3 is TGTGCCAGCCGACAGGGAAATGGGGGGAATAGCAATCAGCCCCAGCATTTT.

This clone has more than one count but fewer than ten. DNA for the CDR3: TGTGCCAGTTCCTTCGGAGGTGGCTACACCTTC. Its translation is CASSFGGGYTF. The chain is built from TRBV19 and TRBJ1-2; D gene unclear. The CDR3 is 11 amino acids. V was clipped by 8 bases and J by 7 bases, with 11 bases between them. Germline values: CDR1 LNHDA, CDR2 SQIVND (reference sequence). Full variable domain (missing parts from reference TRBV19 and TRBJ1-2): DGGITQSPKYLFRKEGQNVTLSCEQNLNHDAMYWYRQDPGQGLRLIYYSQIVNDFQKGDIAEGYSVSREKKESFPLTVTSAQKNPTAFYLCASSFGGGYTFGSGTRLTVV.

The chain uses TRBV5-4 and TRBJ2-1, with 9 bases identical to TRBD1. V gave up 3 bases and J gave up 4 bases; unmatched junction bases: 5. Germline CDR1 and CDR2: SGHNT and YYREEE (reference sequence). This CDR3 spans 15 amino acids. The CDR3 DNA reads as TGTGCCAGCAGCTCTACAGGGGGCCCGTACAATGAGCAGTTCTTC. This codes for CASSSTGGPYNEQFF.